These T cell receptor beta chains were read from a single sample in a study of shared clonotypes between healthy human individuals. The assay was immunoSEQ multiplex PCR, and TCRdb's table has in-frame clones only and misses some. The top ten hold roughly 1.1% of the sample, which has 2 million or so clones, about 95% seen once. Sample: naive CD8+ T cells sorted from blood. The origin of the receptors is a man aged 18-30 years in good health. The CDR3 runs from the conserved cysteine through the conserved F or W. A D gene is named only where the DNA matches it firmly. A clone size is listed for some rows: how often the clone was seen (once, few, many), or a class if it is expanded.

v_call	clone_size	d_call	j_call	cdr3_nt	cdr3_aa
TRBV9	NA	NA	TRBJ2-7	TGTGCCAGCAGCCCCGGGCCCCAGGTGGGATCCTACGAGCAGTACTTC	CASSPGPQVGSYEQYF
TRBV6-1	NA	TRBD1	TRBJ2-2	TGTGCCAGCAGTGTCGGGACAGGGGAGGGTGGCGGGGAGCTGTTTTTT	CASSVGTGEGGGELFF
TRBV2	NA	NA	TRBJ2-6	TGTGCCAGCACCGAGTCTGGGGCCAACGTCCTGACTTTC	CASTESGANVLTF
TRBV6-1	NA	NA	TRBJ1-4	TGTGCCAGCAGTGAGTCGAATAACGCGGGGGAAAAACTGTTTTTT	CASSESNNAGEKLFF
TRBV6-5	once	TRBD1	TRBJ2-1	TGTGCCAGCAGTTACGGACAGGTTTACAATGAGCAGTTCTTC	CASSYGQVYNEQFF
TRBV7-9	once	NA	TRBJ2-2	TGTGCCAGCAGCCAAGGACAGACGGAGGCCGGGGAGCTGTTTTTT	CASSQGQTEAGELFF
TRBV7-9	NA	NA	TRBJ2-2	TGTGCCAGCAGCCATGGCACCGGGGAGCTGTTTTTT	CASSHGTGELFF
TRBV28	NA	TRBD1	TRBJ1-5	TGTGCCAGCAGTTTATATACAGGGGGCAATCAGCCCCAGCATTTT	CASSLYTGGNQPQHF
TRBV29-1	NA	NA	TRBJ1-2	TGCAGCGTTGAATCGGGTTATGGCTACACCTTC	CSVESGYGYTF
TRBV6-6	NA	NA	TRBJ2-5	TGTGCCAGCAGTTACTCGATAGAGTGGGGGAGGCAGACCCAGTACTTC	CASSYSIEWGRQTQYF
TRBV6-5	NA	NA	TRBJ1-2	TGTGCCAGCAGCCTCCTCTCGACGGATAACTATGGCTACACCTTC	CASSLLSTDNYGYTF
TRBV29-1	NA	TRBD1	TRBJ2-7	TGCAGCGGCATATGGTTTACAGGGGTCTCCTACGAGCAGTACTTC	CSGIWFTGVSYEQYF
TRBV4-2	NA	NA	TRBJ1-1	TGTGCCAGCACGGGGGGCACTGAAGCTTTCTTT	CASTGGTEAFF
TRBV2	NA	NA	TRBJ1-1	TGTGCCAGCAGTGTAGACGGGGGCACTGAAGCTTTCTTT	CASSVDGGTEAFF
TRBV7-2	NA	NA	TRBJ2-4	TGTGCCAGCAACGGCAGGGCCAAAAACATTCAGTACTTC	CASNGRAKNIQYF
TRBV4-1	few	NA	TRBJ2-1	TGCGCCAGCAGCCAAGGGATATCGACCCCAGTTGTCGTCAATGAGCAGTTCTTC	CASSQGISTPVVVNEQFF
TRBV10-2	NA	NA	TRBJ2-7	TGCGCCAGCACATCAAGAAACTCCTACGAGCAGTACTTC	CASTSRNSYEQYF
TRBV7-6	NA	NA	TRBJ1-2	TGTGCCAGCAGCTTAGAAGACGGGGGGCCCGCGGACGTTGGCTACACCTTC	CASSLEDGGPADVGYTF
TRBV23-1	NA	NA	TRBJ2-3	TGCGCCAGCAGACCGTACAGGGCCCACACAGATACGCAGTATTTT	CASRPYRAHTDTQYF
TRBV4-3	NA	NA	TRBJ2-7	TGCGCCAGCAGCCAAGTGGAGGGTTCCTACGAGCAGTACTTC	CASSQVEGSYEQYF
TRBV4-1	NA	NA	TRBJ2-7	TGCGCCAGCAGCCATCTCGAGGGCTCGTCCTACGAGCAGTACTTC	CASSHLEGSSYEQYF
TRBV5-1	NA	NA	TRBJ2-1	TGCGCCAGCAGCTTGAGACGTAGCTACACTGAGCAGTTCTTC	CASSLRRSYTEQFF
TRBV29-1	NA	TRBD2	TRBJ2-1	TGCAGCGTTCAAGGGGCACTAGCGGGCTCCTACAATGAGCAGTTCTTC	CSVQGALAGSYNEQFF
TRBV7-8	NA	NA	TRBJ2-7	TGTGCCAGCAGCCCCGCCGGGGGATACGAGCAGTACTTC	CASSPAGGYEQYF
TRBV6-5	once	NA	TRBJ2-7	TGTGCCAGCAGTTATTCGGATGTTAGCTCCTACGAGCAGTACTTC	CASSYSDVSSYEQYF
TRBV19	NA	NA	TRBJ2-7	TGTGCCTCTCAAGGAGACCCGAGCTACGAGCAGTACTTC	CASQGDPSYEQYF
TRBV9	few	NA	TRBJ2-2	TGTGCCAGCAGCCCCACGAACACCGGGGAGCTGTTTTTT	CASSPTNTGELFF
TRBV28	NA	NA	TRBJ2-2	TGTGCCAGCAGTTCCCACTCAAGCGGCACCGGGGAGCTGTTTTTT	CASSSHSSGTGELFF
TRBV5-1	NA	NA	TRBJ1-3	TGCGCCAGCAGCTGGGATCAGGGTGATGGAAACACCATATATTTT	CASSWDQGDGNTIYF
TRBV11-2	NA	TRBD2	TRBJ2-1	TGTGCCAGCAGGGGACTAGCGGGAGGTCTTCCTAACAATGAGCAGTTCTTC	CASRGLAGGLPNNEQFF
TRBV6-5	once	TRBD2	TRBJ2-1	TGTGCCAGCAGTTGGGGACTAGCGGCTTACAATGAGCAGTTCTTC	CASSWGLAAYNEQFF
TRBV27	NA	NA	TRBJ1-1	TGTGCCAGCAGTTTATCACGAGGGACCACTGAAGCTTTCTTT	CASSLSRGTTEAFF
TRBV11-2	NA	NA	TRBJ1-1	TGTGCCAGCAGCTTTTTGGCCGGTATGAACACTGAAGCTTTCTTT	CASSFLAGMNTEAFF
TRBV7-9	NA	NA	TRBJ2-3	TGTGCCAGCAGCCAGCCTAGCACAGATACGCAGTATTTT	CASSQPSTDTQYF
TRBV28	NA	TRBD1	TRBJ1-1	TGTGCCAGCAGTTCTTTGACAGGGGGCGCGAAGGGGAACACTGAAGCTTTCTTT	CASSSLTGGAKGNTEAFF
TRBV29-1	NA	TRBD1	TRBJ2-1	TGCAGCGCCACGGACAGGGAGATCGTTACAATCTACAATGAGCAGTTCTTC	CSATDREIVTIYNEQFF
TRBV4-1	NA	TRBD1	TRBJ2-2	TGCGCCAGCAGCCAAGCCGGGACAGCCACCGGGGAGCTGTTTTTT	CASSQAGTATGELFF
TRBV4-1	NA	NA	TRBJ2-7	TGCGCCAGCAGCCAGGATGTTTTACAGGCCGAGCAGTACTTC	CASSQDVLQAEQYF
TRBV15	NA	TRBD1	TRBJ1-2	TGTGCCACTGGACAGGGTGGCTATGGCTACACCTTC	CATGQGGYGYTF
TRBV7-9	once	TRBD1	TRBJ1-6	TGTGCCAGCAGCCCACCGACTGGGACAGGGGACTCACCCCTCCACTTT	CASSPPTGTGDSPLHF